This TCR beta chain was sequenced in a study of blood T cell repertoires in COVID-19. Study context: Acute and convalescent COVID-19 samples came from the United States, Italy and Spain.

The trim removed 4 bases at V and 3 bases at J, leaving 11 bases unmatched. From germline, CDR1 is MNHEY and CDR2 SMNVEV (reference sequence). The CDR3 totals 16 residues. This clone has only a few counts. TCRdb's copy holds only in-frame clones and misses some; the assay was immunoSEQ multiplex PCR. The table has 250,000 to 350,000 clones, approximately 86% seen once; the top ten hold 0.85% to 1%. The source is a human donor with COVID-19, enrolled during active disease. The donor label of this sample is uncertain. The V and J genes are TRBV27 and TRBJ2-5, with 7 nucleotides matching TRBD2. The sample was peripheral blood. CDR3 in DNA: TGTGCCAGCAGTTCCCCGGCAGCCCGGGGGGAAGAGACCCAGTACTTC. It translates to CASSSPAARGEETQYF.